This T cell receptor beta chain was obtained from a study of OX40 agonist ivuxolimab in advanced cancers. Looking at the study overall: Every 2 weeks, patients got intravenous ivuxolimab at one of six dose levels (0.01-10 mg/kg). Age averaged about 62 years (range about 20 to 79), and about 86% were male.

As for this clone: Its antigen remains unknown.

The study's findings and limits: CD8+ T cells (on average) carried more expanded clones than CD4+ T cells.

TCRdb's copy holds only in-frame clones and misses some; the assay was immunoSEQ multiplex PCR. The sample holds about 100,000 clones, over 75% seen once. Trimming removed 0 bases from V and 2 bases from J, with 10 bases in between. The CDR3 runs 15 residues. Germline V CDR1 and CDR2: SGHRS, YFSETQ. This receptor was taken from an adult with an advanced solid tumor such as melanoma, head and neck, liver or kidney cancer. The input for sequencing was CD4+ or CD8+ T cells sorted from blood, taken in a trial of the OX40 agonist ivuxolimab. The chain joins TRBV5-1 to TRBJ2-3, with D maybe TRBD2 (5 bases). In DNA form, the CDR3 reads TGCGCCAGCAGCTTGGTCGCGGGTCTCACAGATACGCAGTATTTT. Amino acids: CASSLVAGLTDTQYF. The whole variable domain, remainder taken from reference TRBV5-1 and TRBJ2-3, is KAGVTQTPRYLIKTRGQQVTLSCSPISGHRSVSWYQQTPGQGLQFLFEYFSETQRNKGNFPGRFSGRQFSNSRSEMNVSTLELGDSALYLCASSLVAGLTDTQYFGPGTRLTVL.